The sequence of this T cell receptor beta chain was determined in a study of cytomegalovirus exposure and HLA in healthy donors. Study-level points and caveats: Some 150 TCR beta chains were listed as cytomegalovirus-associated. The Asian-associated ancestry cluster reportedly had fewer N-insertions than the approximately 690-donor mean in a later analysis.

For this clone: Its cognate antigen is unknown.

Participants comprised healthy donors of bone marrow. 60 Vbeta and 13 Jbeta primers were used in PCR. Data came from immunoSEQ multiplex PCR; TCRdb stores just in-frame clones and leaves some out. This sample's table reports more than 95,000 clones. The CDR3 runs 14 residues. Germline V gene data show CDR1 as SGHTA and CDR2 as FQGNSA. Trimming took 3 bases from V and 4 from J, leaving 10 bases between them. Sequencing was performed on PBMCs. The clonotype originates from a middle-aged man in good health and CMV-seronegative. V gene TRBV7-2 combines with J gene TRBJ2-1; a possible D gene is TRBD2 (6 bases). The CDR3 DNA reads as TGTGCCAGCAGCTTCGGGCGGGATTACAATGAGCAGTTCTTC. It specifies CASSFGRDYNEQFF.